This T cell receptor (beta chain) was captured by sequencing in a study of cytomegalovirus exposure and HLA in healthy donors. The CDR3 runs to 15 residues. V shed 7 bases, J shed 10 bases, and the junction held 16 bases outside the gene matches. Germline V gene data show CDR1 as SGDLS and CDR2 as YYNGEE. A multiplex PCR was run with 60 Vbeta primers and 13 Jbeta primers. Clones were read by immunoSEQ multiplex PCR, and TCRdb kept only the in-frame ones, dropping some. Here the sample spans around 160,000 clones, more than 65% being singletons. The sample was PBMCs. The chain carries TRBV9 and TRBJ2-4, with 8 bases aligning to TRBD2. The clonotype was recovered from a man between 18 and 29 years old in good health and CMV-seropositive. The CDR3 DNA reads as TGTGCCAGCGGCCGGGGGGGCGGCGGGGAGGGGATTCAGTACTTC. This codes for CASGRGGGGEGIQYF. Together with reference TRBV9 and TRBJ2-4, the CDR3 gives the full variable domain: DSGVTQTPKHLITATGQRVTLRCSPRSGDLSVYWYQQSLDQGLQFLIQYYNGEERAKGNILERFSAQQFPDLHSELNLSSLELGDSALYFCASGRGGGGEGIQYFGAGTRLSVL.